This entry is about one T cell receptor (beta chain). As yet, its antigen is unknown. Of the isolated RNA, all was reverse transcribed, and so the sequenced material was expressed TCRB transcripts. TCRdb keeps only in-frame clones here, not all; method: immunoSEQ multiplex PCR. Here the sample spans 400,000 to 450,000 clones, roughly 13% being singletons. The sample belongs to a study of beta chain features in type 1 diabetes. Study conclusions and caveats: A pattern of fewer insertions and more deletions at VDJ junctions was seen in type 1 diabetes patients. When Type 1 diabetes patients were examined, their TCRB CDR3s proved moderately but significantly shorter in all four CD4+ subsets.

Every donor had blood drawn once into heparin, approximately 0.11 L on average. This sequence originates from a man aged 25-45 years in good health. The specimen was naive CD4+ T cells from blood.

In DNA form, the CDR3 reads TGTGCCAGCAGTTTAAACAGGGCTGCCGGGGAGCTGTTTTTT. It translates to CASSLNRAAGELFF. The chain joins TRBV27 to TRBJ2-2, with D possibly matching TRBD1 (6 bases). V gave up 2 bases and J gave up 6 bases, with 10 bases separating them. Germline V gene data show CDR1 as MNHEY and CDR2 as SMNVEV (reference sequence). The CDR3 extends over 14 amino acids.